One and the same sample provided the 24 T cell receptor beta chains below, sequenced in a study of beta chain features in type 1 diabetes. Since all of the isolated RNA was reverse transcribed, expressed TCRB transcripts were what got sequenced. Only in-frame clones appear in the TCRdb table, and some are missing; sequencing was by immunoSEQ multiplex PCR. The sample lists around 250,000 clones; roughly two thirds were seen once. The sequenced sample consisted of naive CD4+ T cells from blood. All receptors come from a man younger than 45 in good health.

The CDR3 DNA reads TGCGCCAGCAGCCATGCGGGCGGACGTGGGACCCAGTACTTC. This sequence encodes CASSHAGGRGTQYF. This rearrangement joins TRBV4-1 to TRBJ2-5; weak D call: TRBD2 (5 bases). Germline loops: CDR1 MGHRA, CDR2 YSYEKL. V dropped 3 bases and J dropped 7 bases, with 15 bases sitting between them. The CDR3 has 14 residues.

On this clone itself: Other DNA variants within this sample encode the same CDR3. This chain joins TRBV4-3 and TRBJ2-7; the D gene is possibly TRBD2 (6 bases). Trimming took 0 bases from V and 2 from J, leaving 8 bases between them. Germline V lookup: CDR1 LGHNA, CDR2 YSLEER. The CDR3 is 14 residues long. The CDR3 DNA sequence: TGCGCCAGCAGCCAAGATAGCGGACCCTACGAGCAGTACTTC. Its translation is CASSQDSGPYEQYF.

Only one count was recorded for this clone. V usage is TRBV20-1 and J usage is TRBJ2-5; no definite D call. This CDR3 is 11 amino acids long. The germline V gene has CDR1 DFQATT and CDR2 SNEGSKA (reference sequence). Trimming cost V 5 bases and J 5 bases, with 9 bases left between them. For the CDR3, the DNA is TGCAGTGCTGCCGTTGGGGAGACCCAGTACTTC. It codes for CSAAVGETQYF.

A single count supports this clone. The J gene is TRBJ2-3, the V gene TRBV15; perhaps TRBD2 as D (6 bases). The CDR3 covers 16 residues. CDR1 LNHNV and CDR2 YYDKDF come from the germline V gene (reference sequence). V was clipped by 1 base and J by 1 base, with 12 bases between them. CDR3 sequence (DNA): TGTGCCACCAGCAGAGGCGGGGCTAGCGGCACAGATACGCAGTATTTT. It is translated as CATSRGGASGTDTQYF. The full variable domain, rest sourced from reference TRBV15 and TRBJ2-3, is DAMVIQNPRYQVTQFGKPVTLSCSQTLNHNVMYWYQQKSSQAPKLLFHYYDKDFNNEADTPDNFQSRRPNTSFCFLDIRSPGLGDTAMYLCATSRGGASGTDTQYFGPGTRLTVL.

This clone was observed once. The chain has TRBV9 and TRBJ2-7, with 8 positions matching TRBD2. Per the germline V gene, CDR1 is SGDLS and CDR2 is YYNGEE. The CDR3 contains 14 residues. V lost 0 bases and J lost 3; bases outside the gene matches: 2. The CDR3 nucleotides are TGTGCCAGCAGCGTAGATGGGACTAGCTACGAGCAGTACTTC. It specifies CASSVDGTSYEQYF. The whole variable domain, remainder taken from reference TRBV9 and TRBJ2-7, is DSGVTQTPKHLITATGQRVTLRCSPRSGDLSVYWYQQSLDQGLQFLIQYYNGEERAKGNILERFSAQQFPDLHSELNLSSLELGDSALYFCASSVDGTSYEQYFGPGTRLTVT.

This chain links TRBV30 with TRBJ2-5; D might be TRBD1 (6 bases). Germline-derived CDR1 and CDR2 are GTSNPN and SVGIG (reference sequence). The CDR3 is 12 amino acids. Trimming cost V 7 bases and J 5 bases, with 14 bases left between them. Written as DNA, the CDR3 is TGTGCCTCACAGGGTCCGAGCGAGACCCAGTACTTC. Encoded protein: CASQGPSETQYF.

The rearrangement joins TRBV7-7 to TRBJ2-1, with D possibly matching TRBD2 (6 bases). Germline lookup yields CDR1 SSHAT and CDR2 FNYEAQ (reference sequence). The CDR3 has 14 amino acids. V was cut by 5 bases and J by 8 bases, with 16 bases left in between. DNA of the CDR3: TGTGCCAGCAGCCCCCTTGGGAGGAAGGATGAGCAGTTCTTC. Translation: CASSPLGRKDEQFF.

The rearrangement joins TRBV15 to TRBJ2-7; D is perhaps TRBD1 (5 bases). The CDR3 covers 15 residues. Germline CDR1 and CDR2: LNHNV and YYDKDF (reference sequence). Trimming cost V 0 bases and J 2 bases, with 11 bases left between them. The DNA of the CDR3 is TGTGCCACCAGCAGAGAATTGCAGGGAACCTACGAGCAGTACTTC. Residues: CATSRELQGTYEQYF.

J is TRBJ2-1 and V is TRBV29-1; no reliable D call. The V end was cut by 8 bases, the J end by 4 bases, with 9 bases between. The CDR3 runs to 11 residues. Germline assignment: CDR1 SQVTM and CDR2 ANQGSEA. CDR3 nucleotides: TGCAGCTCTCGAGATTACAATGAGCAGTTCTTC. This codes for CSSRDYNEQFF.

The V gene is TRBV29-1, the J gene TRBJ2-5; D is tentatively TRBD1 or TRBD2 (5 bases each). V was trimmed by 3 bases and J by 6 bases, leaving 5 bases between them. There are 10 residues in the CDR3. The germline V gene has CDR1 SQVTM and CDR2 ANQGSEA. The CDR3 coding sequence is TGCAGCGTTGAGGGACAGACCCAGTACTTC. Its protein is CSVEGQTQYF.

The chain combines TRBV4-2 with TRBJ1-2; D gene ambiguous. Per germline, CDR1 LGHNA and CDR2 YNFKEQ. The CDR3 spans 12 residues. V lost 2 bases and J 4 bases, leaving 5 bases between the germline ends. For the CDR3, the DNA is TGTGCCAGCAGCCAACAGAGCTATGGCTACACCTTC. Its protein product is CASSQQSYGYTF.

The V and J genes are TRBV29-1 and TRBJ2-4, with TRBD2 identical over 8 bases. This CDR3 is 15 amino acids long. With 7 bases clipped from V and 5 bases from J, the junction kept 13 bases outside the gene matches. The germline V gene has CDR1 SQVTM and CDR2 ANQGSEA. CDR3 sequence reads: CSAALGSGSQNIQYF. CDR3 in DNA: TGCAGCGCTGCACTAGGGAGCGGGAGCCAAAACATTCAGTACTTC. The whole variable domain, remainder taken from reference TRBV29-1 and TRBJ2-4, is SAVISQKPSRDICQRGTSLTIQCQVDSQVTMMFWYRQQPGQSLTLIATANQGSEATYESGFVIDKFPISRPNLTFSTLTVSNMSPEDSSIYLCSAALGSGSQNIQYFGAGTRLSVL.

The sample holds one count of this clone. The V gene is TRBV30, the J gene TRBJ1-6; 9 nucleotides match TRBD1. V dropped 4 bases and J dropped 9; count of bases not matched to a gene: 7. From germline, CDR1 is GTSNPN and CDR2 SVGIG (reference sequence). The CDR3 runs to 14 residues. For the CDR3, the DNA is TGTGCCTGGATGCAACAGGGGGCTGGTTCACCCCTCCACTTT. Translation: CAWMQQGAGSPLHF. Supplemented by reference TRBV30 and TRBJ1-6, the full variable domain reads SQTIHQWPATLVQPVGSPLSLECTVEGTSNPNLYWYRQAAGRGLQLLFYSVGIGQISSEVPQNLSASRPQDRQFILSSKKLLLSDSGFYLCAWMQQGAGSPLHFGNGTRLTVT.

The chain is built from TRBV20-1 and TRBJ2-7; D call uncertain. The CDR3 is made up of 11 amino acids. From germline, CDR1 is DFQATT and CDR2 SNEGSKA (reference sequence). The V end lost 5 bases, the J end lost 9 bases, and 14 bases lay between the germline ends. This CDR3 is CSARLPGRQYF. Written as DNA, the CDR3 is TGCAGTGCTCGCCTCCCTGGCAGGCAGTACTTC.

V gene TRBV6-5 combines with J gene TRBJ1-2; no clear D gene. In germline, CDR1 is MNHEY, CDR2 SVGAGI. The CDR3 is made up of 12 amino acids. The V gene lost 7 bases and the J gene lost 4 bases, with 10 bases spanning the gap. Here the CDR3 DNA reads TGTGCCAGCAAGGGATCGACCTATGGCTACACCTTC. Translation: CASKGSTYGYTF.

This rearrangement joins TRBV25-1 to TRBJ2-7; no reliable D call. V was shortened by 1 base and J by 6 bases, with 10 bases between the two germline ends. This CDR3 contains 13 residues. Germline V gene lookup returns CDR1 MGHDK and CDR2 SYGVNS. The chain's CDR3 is CASSESLGGEQYF. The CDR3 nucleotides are TGTGCCAGCAGTGAATCTCTAGGTGGCGAGCAGTACTTC.

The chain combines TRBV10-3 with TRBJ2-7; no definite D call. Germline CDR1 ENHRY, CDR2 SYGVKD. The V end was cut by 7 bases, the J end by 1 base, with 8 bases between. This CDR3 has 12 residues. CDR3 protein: CAIMGRSYEQYF. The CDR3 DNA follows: TGTGCCATCATGGGCAGGTCCTACGAGCAGTACTTC.

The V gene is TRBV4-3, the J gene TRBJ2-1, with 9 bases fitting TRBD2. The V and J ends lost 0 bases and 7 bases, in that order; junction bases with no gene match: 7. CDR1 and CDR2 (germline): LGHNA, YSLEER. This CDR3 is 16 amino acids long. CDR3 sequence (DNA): TGCGCCAGCAGCCAAGACTCCCTAGCGGGAAGGAATGAGCAGTTCTTC. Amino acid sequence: CASSQDSLAGRNEQFF.

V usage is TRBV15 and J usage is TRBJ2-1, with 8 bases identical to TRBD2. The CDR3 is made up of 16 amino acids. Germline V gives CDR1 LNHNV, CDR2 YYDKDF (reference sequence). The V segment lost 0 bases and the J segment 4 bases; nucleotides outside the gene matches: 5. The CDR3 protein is CATSRDLAGYYNEQFF. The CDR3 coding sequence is TGTGCCACCAGCAGAGATTTAGCGGGGTATTACAATGAGCAGTTCTTC. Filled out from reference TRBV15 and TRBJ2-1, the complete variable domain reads DAMVIQNPRYQVTQFGKPVTLSCSQTLNHNVMYWYQQKSSQAPKLLFHYYDKDFNNEADTPDNFQSRRPNTSFCFLDIRSPGLGDTAMYLCATSRDLAGYYNEQFFGPGTRLTVL.

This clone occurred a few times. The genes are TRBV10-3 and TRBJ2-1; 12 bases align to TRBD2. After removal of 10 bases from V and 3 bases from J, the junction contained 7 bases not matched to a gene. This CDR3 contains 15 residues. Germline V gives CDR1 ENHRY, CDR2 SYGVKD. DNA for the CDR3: TGTGCCACGCTACGGACTAGCGGGAACTACAATGAGCAGTTCTTC. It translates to CATLRTSGNYNEQFF.

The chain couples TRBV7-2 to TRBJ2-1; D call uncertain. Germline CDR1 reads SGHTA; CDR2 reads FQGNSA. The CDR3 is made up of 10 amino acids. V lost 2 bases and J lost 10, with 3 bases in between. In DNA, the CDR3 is TGTGCCAGCAGCTTACGCGAGCAGTTCTTC. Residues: CASSLREQFF.

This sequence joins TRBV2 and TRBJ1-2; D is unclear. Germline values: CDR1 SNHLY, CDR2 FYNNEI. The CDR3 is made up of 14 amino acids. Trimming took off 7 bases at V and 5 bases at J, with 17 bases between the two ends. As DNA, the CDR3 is TGTGCCAGCACCAACACCCTCGGGGAGTATGGCTACACCTTC. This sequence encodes CASTNTLGEYGYTF.

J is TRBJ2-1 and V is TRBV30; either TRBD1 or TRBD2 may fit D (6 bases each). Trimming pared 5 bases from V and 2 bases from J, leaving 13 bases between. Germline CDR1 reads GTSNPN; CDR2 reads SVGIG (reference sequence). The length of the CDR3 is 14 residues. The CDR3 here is CAWQGRGAYNEQFF. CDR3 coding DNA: TGTGCCTGGCAAGGAAGGGGGGCCTACAATGAGCAGTTCTTC. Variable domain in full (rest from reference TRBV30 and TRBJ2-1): SQTIHQWPATLVQPVGSPLSLECTVEGTSNPNLYWYRQAAGRGLQLLFYSVGIGQISSEVPQNLSASRPQDRQFILSSKKLLLSDSGFYLCAWQGRGAYNEQFFGPGTRLTVL.

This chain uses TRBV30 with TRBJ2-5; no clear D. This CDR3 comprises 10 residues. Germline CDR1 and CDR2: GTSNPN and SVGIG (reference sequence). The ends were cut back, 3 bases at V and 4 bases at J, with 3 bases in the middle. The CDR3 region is CAWRSETQYF. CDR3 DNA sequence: TGTGCCTGGAGATCAGAGACCCAGTACTTC.